This T cell receptor beta chain was sequenced during a study of blood T cell repertoires in COVID-19. Study-level information: The analysed material was cDNA or gDNA that came from T cells, B-cell-depleted T cells, or PBMCs.

The protocol was immunoSEQ multiplex PCR, while the TCRdb copy is restricted to in-frame clones and leaves out a portion. The sample carries about 360,000 clones, 86% recorded once. This CDR3 has 16 amino acids. V is TRBV21-1 and J is TRBJ2-3; the table names TRBD2, a call not compared with the DNA. TRBV21-1 is flagged as a pseudogene. This TCR derives from an older woman with COVID-19, enrolled during active disease. The sequencing input was peripheral blood. The CDR3 reads CASSTRLAASTDTQYF. CDR3 coding DNA: TGTGCCAGCAGCACGAGACTAGCGGCTAGCACAGATACGCAGTATTTT.